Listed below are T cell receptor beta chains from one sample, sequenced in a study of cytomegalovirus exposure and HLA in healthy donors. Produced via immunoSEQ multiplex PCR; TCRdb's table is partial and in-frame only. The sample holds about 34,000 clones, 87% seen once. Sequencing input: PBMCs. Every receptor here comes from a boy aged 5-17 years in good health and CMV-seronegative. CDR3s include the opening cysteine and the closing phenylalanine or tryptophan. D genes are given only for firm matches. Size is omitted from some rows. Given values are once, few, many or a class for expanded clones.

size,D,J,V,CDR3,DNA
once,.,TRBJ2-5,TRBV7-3,CASSLHRDSLDQYF,TGTGCCAGCAGCTTGCACCGGGACTCCCTCGACCAGTACTTC
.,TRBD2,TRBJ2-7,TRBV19,CASSATSGGSSYEQYF,TGTGCCAGTAGTGCTACTAGCGGGGGATCGTCCTACGAGCAGTACTTC
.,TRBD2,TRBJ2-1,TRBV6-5,CASSLLAGGLNEQFF,TGTGCCAGCAGTCTCCTAGCGGGGGGGCTCAATGAGCAGTTCTTC
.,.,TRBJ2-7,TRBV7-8,CASSPPLRQSTYEQYF,TGTGCCAGCAGCCCCCCACTGCGGCAGTCCACCTACGAGCAGTACTTC
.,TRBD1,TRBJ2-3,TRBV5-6,CASSLKGGSDTQYF,TGTGCCAGCAGCTTGAAAGGGGGCTCAGATACGCAGTATTTT
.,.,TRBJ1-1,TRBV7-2,CASSLNPQGSVGEAFF,TGTGCCAGCAGCCTAAACCCCCAGGGCTCCGTGGGTGAAGCTTTCTTT
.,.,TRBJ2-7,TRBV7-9,CSSSLVAYEQYF,TGTTCCAGCAGCTTAGTCGCCTACGAGCAGTACTTC
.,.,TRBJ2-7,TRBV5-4,CASSRGLSDEQYF,TGTGCCAGCAGCCGGGGATTATCGGACGAGCAGTACTTC
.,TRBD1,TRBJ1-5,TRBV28,CASRGQGPNQPQHF,TGTGCCAGCAGGGGACAGGGGCCCAATCAGCCCCAGCATTTT
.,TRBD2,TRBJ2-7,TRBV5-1,CASTFRGGDYEQYF,TGCGCCAGCACCTTTCGCGGGGGGGATTACGAGCAGTACTTC
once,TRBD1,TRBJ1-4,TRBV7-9,CATEQGAGDEKLFF,TGTGCCACAGAACAGGGGGCAGGGGATGAAAAACTGTTTTTT
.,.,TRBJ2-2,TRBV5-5,CASSLGVTTGELFF,TGTGCCAGCAGCTTAGGGGTAACCACCGGGGAGCTGTTTTTT
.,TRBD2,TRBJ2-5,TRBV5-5,CASSSYEGLEKETQYF,TGTGCCAGCAGCTCATACGAGGGACTAGAGAAAGAGACCCAGTACTTC
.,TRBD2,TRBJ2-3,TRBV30,CAWSAGGSDTQYF,TGTGCCTGGAGTGCGGGGGGTTCAGATACGCAGTATTTT
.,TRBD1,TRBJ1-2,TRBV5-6,CASSLQGASAFGVHGYTF,TGTGCCAGCAGCCTACAGGGGGCCTCAGCCTTTGGGGTGCATGGCTACACCTTC
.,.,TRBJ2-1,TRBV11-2,CASSLTRAGEQFF,TGTGCCAGCAGCTTAACGCGCGCAGGGGAGCAGTTCTTC
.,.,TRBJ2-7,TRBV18,CASSPPQGGNEQYF,TGTGCCAGCTCACCACCGCAGGGGGGCAACGAGCAGTACTTC
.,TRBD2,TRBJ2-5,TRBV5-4,CASSLAGLASETQYF,TGTGCCAGCAGCTTGGCAGGACTAGCGTCAGAGACCCAGTACTTC
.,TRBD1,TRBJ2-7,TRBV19,CASSTWDSSYEQYF,TGTGCCAGTAGTACTTGGGACAGCTCCTACGAGCAGTACTTC
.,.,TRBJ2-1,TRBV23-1,CASSPGVAKPYNEQFF,TGCGCCAGCAGTCCAGGGGTGGCCAAGCCGTACAATGAGCAGTTCTTC
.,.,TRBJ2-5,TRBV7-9,CASSLVHPGETQYF,TGTGCCAGCAGCTTAGTCCACCCAGGGGAGACCCAGTACTTC
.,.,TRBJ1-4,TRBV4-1,CASSQDSGATNEKLFF,TGCGCCAGCAGCCAAGATTCGGGTGCAACTAATGAAAAACTGTTTTTT
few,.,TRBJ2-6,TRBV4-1,CASSQDRSGTGANVLTF,TGCGCCAGCAGCCAAGATCGGTCCGGGACTGGGGCCAACGTCCTGACTTTC
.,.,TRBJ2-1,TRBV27,CASSLSPGAPYNEQFF,TGTGCCAGCAGTTTATCTCCAGGGGCCCCCTACAATGAGCAGTTCTTC
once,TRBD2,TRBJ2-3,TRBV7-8,CASSLRGAGGSTDTQYF,TGTGCCAGCAGCTTACGGGGAGCGGGAGGGAGCACAGATACGCAGTATTTT
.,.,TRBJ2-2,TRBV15,CATSRRQAATGELFF,TGTGCCACCAGCAGACGACAGGCCGCGACCGGGGAGCTGTTTTTT
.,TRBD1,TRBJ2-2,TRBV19,CASRYDRANTGELFF,TGTGCCAGCCGGTATGACAGGGCGAACACCGGGGAGCTGTTTTTT
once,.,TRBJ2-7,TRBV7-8,CASSLVLGYGGSSYEQYF,TGTGCCAGCAGCTTAGTTTTAGGTTACGGGGGAAGCTCCTACGAGCAGTACTTC
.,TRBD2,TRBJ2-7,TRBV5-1,CASSSQVAGDYEQYF,TGCGCCAGCAGCTCCCAGGTAGCGGGGGACTACGAGCAGTACTTC
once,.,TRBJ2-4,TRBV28,CASSLLGTGSVDIQYF,TGTGCCAGCAGTTTATTGGGAACAGGGTCGGTGGACATTCAGTACTTC
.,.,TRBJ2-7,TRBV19,CASSPRPLAPYEQYF,TGTGCCAGTAGCCCTAGACCTTTAGCCCCCTACGAGCAGTACTTC
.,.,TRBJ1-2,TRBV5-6,CASSLAGALYGYTF,TGTGCCAGCAGCTTGGCCGGAGCCCTTTATGGCTACACCTTC
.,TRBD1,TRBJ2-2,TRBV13,CASSPRQGAVNTGELFF,TGTGCCAGCAGCCCGCGACAGGGGGCGGTCAACACCGGGGAGCTGTTTTTT
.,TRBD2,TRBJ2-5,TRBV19,CASSSGTSGTQETQYF,TGTGCCAGTAGTTCCGGGACTAGCGGAACCCAAGAGACCCAGTACTTC
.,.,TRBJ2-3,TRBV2,CASSEGGTDTQYF,TGTGCCAGCAGTGAGGGGGGTACAGATACGCAGTATTTT
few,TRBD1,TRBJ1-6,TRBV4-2,CASSAGTENSPLHF,TGTGCCAGCAGCGCCGGGACAGAGAATTCACCCCTCCACTTT
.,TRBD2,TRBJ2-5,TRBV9,CASSVEENPGLAGVQETQYF,TGTGCCAGCAGCGTAGAGGAGAACCCCGGACTAGCGGGGGTACAAGAGACCCAGTACTTC
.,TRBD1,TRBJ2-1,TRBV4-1,CASSQLSGTGANEQFF,TGCGCCAGCAGCCAACTATCCGGGACAGGGGCGAATGAGCAGTTCTTC
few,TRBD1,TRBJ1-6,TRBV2,CASTGQGRSPLHF,TGTGCCAGCACCGGACAGGGCAGGTCACCCCTCCACTTT
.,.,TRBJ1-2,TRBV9,CASSPTGPYGYTF,TGTGCCAGCAGCCCCACAGGCCCCTATGGCTACACCTTC
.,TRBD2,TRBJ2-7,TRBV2,CASCASGGTYEQYF,TGTGCCAGTTGCGCTAGCGGGGGGACCTACGAGCAGTACTTC
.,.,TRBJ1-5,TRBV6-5,CASSYSGVNQPQHF,TGTGCCAGCAGTTACTCAGGGGTCAATCAGCCCCAGCATTTT
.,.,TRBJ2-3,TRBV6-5,CATRRTSTDTQYF,TGTGCCACACGGAGGACTAGCACAGATACGCAGTATTTT
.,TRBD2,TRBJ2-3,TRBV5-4,CASRLGTSGGRSTDTQYF,TGTGCCAGCAGGTTGGGGACTAGCGGGGGAAGAAGCACAGATACGCAGTATTTT
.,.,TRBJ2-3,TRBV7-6,CASSSTGSDTQYF,TGTGCCAGCAGCTCCACCGGGTCAGATACGCAGTATTTT
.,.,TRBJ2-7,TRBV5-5,CASSSDRRTYF,TGTGCCAGCAGCTCAGACAGGCGCACGTACTTC
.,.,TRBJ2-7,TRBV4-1,CASSQERSQILYEQYF,TGCGCCAGCAGCCAAGAAAGATCACAGATCCTCTACGAGCAGTACTTC
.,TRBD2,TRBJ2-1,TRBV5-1,CASSLLAGGSHEQFF,TGCGCCAGCAGCTTGTTGGCGGGGGGGAGTCATGAGCAGTTCTTC
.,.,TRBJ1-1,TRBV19,CASSIAPYRRMNTEAFF,TGTGCCAGTAGTATAGCCCCCTACAGGAGAATGAACACTGAAGCTTTCTTT
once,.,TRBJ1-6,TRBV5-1,CASSLRQGESYNSPLHF,TGCGCCAGCAGCTTGCGGCAGGGTGAGTCCTATAATTCACCCCTCCACTTT
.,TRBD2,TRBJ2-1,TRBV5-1,CASSLESGTRNEQFF,TGCGCCAGCAGCTTAGAAAGCGGGACCCGCAATGAGCAGTTCTTC
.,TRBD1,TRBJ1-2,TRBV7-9,CASSLGQGHGYTF,TGTGCCAGCAGCTTAGGACAGGGCCATGGCTACACCTTC
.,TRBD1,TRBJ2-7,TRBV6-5,CASSRDRGQSYEQYF,TGTGCCAGCAGCCGGGACAGGGGGCAGTCCTACGAGCAGTACTTC
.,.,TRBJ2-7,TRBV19,CASSQGTYEQYF,TGTGCCAGTAGTCAGGGGACCTACGAGCAGTACTTC